These 23 T cell receptor beta chains were all obtained from the same sample, sequenced in a study of graft-versus-host responses after intestinal transplantation. The method was immunoSEQ multiplex PCR; TCRdb's version includes in-frame clones alone and lacks a portion of them. The table includes some 90,000 clones, around 92% detected once. These receptors lack a known antigen. The source was unstimulated CD8+ T cells sorted from spleen or lymph node cells, collected before transplant. Every receptor here comes from a human donor who was the organ donor for an intestinal transplant.

The V and J genes are TRBV19 and TRBJ2-7, with TRBD1 matching over 9 bases. Germline trimming cut 6 bases from V and 5 bases from J; bases unmatched to any gene: 8. Germline CDR1 and CDR2: LNHDA and SQIVND (reference sequence). The CDR3 has 14 residues. The CDR3 loop reads CASRLTGGANEQYF. CDR3 in DNA: TGTGCCAGTAGGCTGACAGGGGGGGCGAACGAGCAGTACTTC.

This chain uses TRBV7-9 with TRBJ2-7, with D possibly matching TRBD2 (5 bases). V was shortened by 8 bases and J by 7 bases, with 15 bases between the two germline ends. This CDR3 comprises 12 residues. Per the germline V gene, CDR1 is SEHNR and CDR2 is FQNEAQ (reference sequence). The CDR3 DNA is TGTGCCAGCGCCCCCGCACGGGGAGAGCAGTACTTC. Protein sequence: CASAPARGEQYF.

The sample holds a few counts of this clone. The chain uses TRBV19 and TRBJ1-1; 9 bases map to TRBD1. V lost 4 bases to trimming and J lost 2 bases; unmatched junction nucleotides: 14. Per germline, CDR1 LNHDA and CDR2 SQIVND (reference sequence). This CDR3 comprises 18 residues. The CDR3 DNA is TGTGCCAGTAGTACCCGATCTCACAGGGGGCGGGCCAACACTGAAGCTTTCTTT. As protein: CASSTRSHRGRANTEAFF.

The sample holds one count of this clone. V gene TRBV11-2 combines with J gene TRBJ2-2, with 7 bases lining up with TRBD2. J lost 9 bases, V lost 4 bases, and 11 bases had no gene match. Germline CDR1 is SGHAT and CDR2 is FQNNGV. The CDR3 is 15 amino acids. CDR3 nucleotide sequence: TGTGCCAGCAGCTCCCCTCAAGCGGGGAGGCGGGAGCTGTTTTTT. It is translated as CASSSPQAGRRELFF.

The chain recombines TRBV19 with TRBJ2-7, with 10 bases matching TRBD2. This CDR3 has 16 residues. Germline V gene data show CDR1 as LNHDA and CDR2 as SQIVND (reference sequence). V was clipped by 1 base and J by 4 bases; unmatched bases: 7. CDR3: CASSIGEGTSVYEQYF. DNA for the CDR3: TGTGCCAGTAGTATAGGAGAGGGGACTAGCGTATACGAGCAGTACTTC.

The chain links TRBV4-2 to TRBJ2-7; 7 bases are a match to TRBD1. Germline loops: CDR1 LGHNA, CDR2 YNFKEQ. V lost 4 bases, J lost 6 bases, and 3 bases stayed unmatched. The CDR3 length is 12 residues. This chain's CDR3 is CASSLQGSEQYF. The CDR3 DNA sequence: TGTGCCAGCAGCCTACAGGGGTCCGAGCAGTACTTC.

The CDR3 bases are TGTGCCAGCAGCCCTCCGACAGGGGGGGGGACAACAGATACGCAGTATTTT. Amino acids: CASSPPTGGGTTDTQYF. This chain joins TRBV9 and TRBJ2-3; TRBD1 aligns across 9 bases. The CDR3 spans 17 residues. The germline gives CDR1 SGDLS, CDR2 YYNGEE. The trim removed 4 bases at V and 3 bases at J, leaving 12 bases unmatched.

The chain recombines TRBV4-3 with TRBJ2-7, with 7 bases matching TRBD2. J lost 4 bases, V lost 1 base, and 1 base had no gene match. Germline V gene lookup returns CDR1 LGHNA and CDR2 YSLEER. This CDR3 is 13 amino acids long. The CDR3 reads CASSQGGGYEQYF. The DNA of the CDR3 is TGCGCCAGCAGCCAAGGCGGGGGTTACGAGCAGTACTTC.

This rearrangement joins TRBV9 to TRBJ1-2; D might be TRBD1 (5 bases). V was trimmed by 0 bases and J by 6 bases, leaving 15 bases between them. The CDR3 spans 15 residues. Germline V gene data show CDR1 as SGDLS and CDR2 as YYNGEE. The CDR3 bases are TGTGCCAGCAGCGTAGGCGGGGATGGGGGTGATGGCTACACCTTC. Its translation: CASSVGGDGGDGYTF.

This chain connects TRBV27 to TRBJ2-7, with D uncertain. Germline CDR1 MNHEY, CDR2 SMNVEV (reference sequence). This CDR3 contains 12 residues. With 6 bases removed from V and 2 bases from J, the gap between germline ends came to 8 bases. CDR3 sequence reads: CASRPNPYEQYF. For the CDR3, the DNA is TGTGCCAGCAGACCTAATCCCTACGAGCAGTACTTC.

V and J are TRBV7-9 and TRBJ2-3; 14 nucleotides align to TRBD2. The CDR3 spans 16 residues. CDR1 and CDR2 (germline): SEHNR, FQNEAQ (reference sequence). J lost 4 bases, V lost 2 bases, and 2 bases had no gene match. CDR3 region: CASSLPTSGGADTQYF. The CDR3 nucleotides are TGTGCCAGCAGCTTACCGACTAGCGGGGGGGCAGATACGCAGTATTTT.

The chain links TRBV4-3 to TRBJ2-5; D perhaps matches TRBD2 (6 bases). Germline V gene lookup returns CDR1 LGHNA and CDR2 YSLEER. V lost 0 bases to trimming and J lost 5 bases, with 16 bases between them. The CDR3 has 16 residues. DNA for the CDR3: TGCGCCAGCAGCCAAGATCAGCCGGGGGTGGGGGAGACCCAGTACTTC. Protein sequence: CASSQDQPGVGETQYF.

The gene calls are TRBV11-2 and TRBJ1-3, with TRBD1 matching over 7 bases. In germline, CDR1 is SGHAT, CDR2 FQNNGV. Unmatched junction bases numbered 4, after V lost 5 bases and J lost 3 bases. The CDR3 is 14 residues long. CDR3 DNA sequence: TGTGCCAGCAGCGAGACAGGGAGTGGAAACACCATATATTTT. It encodes CASSETGSGNTIYF.

This rearrangement joins TRBV19 to TRBJ2-1; a possible D gene is TRBD2 (7 bases). Germline loops: CDR1 LNHDA, CDR2 SQIVND (reference sequence). Trimming removed 5 bases from V and 6 bases from J, with 17 bases in between. The CDR3 is 15 amino acids. CDR3 DNA sequence: TGTGCCAGTAGTCCGGCATGGGGGGGGCGCAATGAGCAGTTCTTC. This codes for CASSPAWGGRNEQFF.

This clone was observed once. The rearrangement joins TRBV2 to TRBJ2-5, with 7 bases matching TRBD1. J was trimmed by 5 bases and V by 5 bases; bases with no gene match: 2. The CDR3 is made up of 12 amino acids. CDR1 is SNHLY, CDR2 FYNNEI, per germline. As DNA, the CDR3 is TGTGCCAGCAGTTTACAGGGGGAGACCCAGTACTTC. Its protein is CASSLQGETQYF.

This clone was observed a few times. The chain recombines TRBV2 with TRBJ1-3; D unclear. Germline lookup yields CDR1 SNHLY and CDR2 FYNNEI. This CDR3 has 14 residues. Trimming took off 2 bases at V and 6 bases at J, with 11 bases between the two ends. For the CDR3, the DNA is TGTGCCAGCAGTGAATCTCCAGGAATAAACACCATATATTTT. It specifies CASSESPGINTIYF. Supplemented by reference TRBV2 and TRBJ1-3, the full variable domain reads EPEVTQTPSHQVTQMGQEVILRCVPISNHLYFYWYRQILGQKVEFLVSFYNNEISEKSEIFDDQFSVERPDGSNFTLKIRSTKLEDSAMYFCASSESPGINTIYFGEGSWLTVV.

The rearrangement uses TRBV5-6 and TRBJ1-4; the D gene is possibly TRBD1 (6 bases). Germline values: CDR1 SGHDT, CDR2 YYEEEE. The CDR3 runs 14 residues. Trimming cost V 2 bases and J 5 bases, with 10 bases left between them. The chain's CDR3 is CASSFGQPNEKLFF. CDR3 nucleotide sequence: TGTGCCAGCAGCTTCGGACAGCCGAATGAAAAACTGTTTTTT.

The chain joins TRBV7-3 to TRBJ2-3; 13 bases are a match to TRBD2. With 5 bases clipped from V and 4 bases from J, the junction kept 3 bases outside the gene matches. The germline gives CDR1 SGHTA, CDR2 FQGTGA. The CDR3 spans 15 residues. CDR3: CASSPGLAGADTQYF. CDR3 nucleotides: TGTGCCAGCAGCCCCGGACTAGCGGGGGCAGATACGCAGTATTTT.

The rearrangement uses TRBV7-9 and TRBJ1-6; the D gene is possibly TRBD1 (5 bases). V lost 5 bases, J lost 10 bases, and 18 bases lay in between. The CDR3 is made up of 15 amino acids. The germline V gene has CDR1 SEHNR and CDR2 FQNEAQ (reference sequence). The CDR3: CASSPRGKRYSPLHF. The DNA of the CDR3 is TGTGCCAGCAGCCCCCGGGGGAAGCGGTACTCACCCCTCCACTTT.

This clone was recorded only once. This chain joins TRBV9 and TRBJ2-5; 11 nucleotides agree with TRBD2. The junction had 8 bases not matched to a gene; V was cut back by 5 bases and J by 2 bases. CDR3 size: 16 residues. Looked up from germline, CDR1 is SGDLS and CDR2 is YYNGEE. In nucleotides, the CDR3 is TGTGCCAGCAGGAGAAGGCTAGCGGGGGGACAAGAGACCCAGTACTTC. Translating it yields CASRRRLAGGQETQYF.

This clone was recorded only once. This rearrangement joins TRBV27 to TRBJ1-6; possible D gene TRBD1, 5 bases. The CDR3 is 14 amino acids. Trimming cost V 5 bases and J 14 bases, with 19 bases left between them. Germline CDR1 is MNHEY and CDR2 is SMNVEV (reference sequence). The CDR3 reads CASSMDRGRWSLHF. CDR3 DNA sequence: TGTGCCAGCAGTATGGATCGGGGGAGGTGGTCCCTCCACTTT.

The J gene is TRBJ2-5, the V gene TRBV4-2; 9 nucleotides agree with TRBD2. The end of the DNA is better explained by TRBJ2-7, so the J call may be wrong. The CDR3 extends over 16 amino acids. The germline V gene has CDR1 LGHNA and CDR2 YNFKEQ. The CDR3 DNA reads TGTGCCAGCAGCCAAGGCAGCGGGGGGCCCTCCTACGAGCAGTACTTC. Its translation: CASSQGSGGPSYEQYF.

The chain couples TRBV29-1 to TRBJ2-1; 7 bases line up with TRBD2. Per germline, CDR1 SQVTM and CDR2 ANQGSEA. The CDR3 consists of 16 residues. The junction had 8 bases not matched to a gene; V was cut back by 3 bases and J by 0 bases. The CDR3 nucleotides read TGCAGCGTTGAGTCAGCGGGGCGTAGCTCCTACAATGAGCAGTTCTTC. It translates to CSVESAGRSSYNEQFF.